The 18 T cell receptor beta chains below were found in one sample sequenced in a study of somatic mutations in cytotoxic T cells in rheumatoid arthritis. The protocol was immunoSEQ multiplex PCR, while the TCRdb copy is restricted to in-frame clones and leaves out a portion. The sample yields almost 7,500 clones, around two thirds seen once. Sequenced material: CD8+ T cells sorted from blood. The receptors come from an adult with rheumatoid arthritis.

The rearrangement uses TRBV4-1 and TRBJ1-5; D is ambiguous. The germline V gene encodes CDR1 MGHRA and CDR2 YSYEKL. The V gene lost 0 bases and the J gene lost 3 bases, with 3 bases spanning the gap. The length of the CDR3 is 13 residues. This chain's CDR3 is CASSQEVNQPQHF. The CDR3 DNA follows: TGCGCCAGCAGCCAAGAGGTCAATCAGCCCCAGCATTTT.

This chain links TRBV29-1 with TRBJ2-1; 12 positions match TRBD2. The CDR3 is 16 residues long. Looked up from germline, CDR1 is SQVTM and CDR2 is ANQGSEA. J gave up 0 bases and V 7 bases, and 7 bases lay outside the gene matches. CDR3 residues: CSAAGLAGSSYNEQFF. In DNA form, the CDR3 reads TGCAGCGCCGCGGGACTAGCGGGCAGCTCCTACAATGAGCAGTTCTTC.

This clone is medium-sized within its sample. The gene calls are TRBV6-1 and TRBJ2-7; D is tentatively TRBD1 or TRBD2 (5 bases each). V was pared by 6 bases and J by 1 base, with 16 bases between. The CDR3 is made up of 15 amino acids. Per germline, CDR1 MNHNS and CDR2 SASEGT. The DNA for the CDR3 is TGTGCCAGCAGAGAGGGACGCTTCGATTCCTACGAGCAGTACTTC. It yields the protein CASREGRFDSYEQYF.

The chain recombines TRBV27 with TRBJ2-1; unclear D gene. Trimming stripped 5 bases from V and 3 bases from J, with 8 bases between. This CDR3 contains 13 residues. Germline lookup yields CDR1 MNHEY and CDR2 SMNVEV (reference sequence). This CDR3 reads CASSPWSYNEQFF. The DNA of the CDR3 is TGTGCCAGCAGTCCCTGGAGCTACAATGAGCAGTTCTTC.

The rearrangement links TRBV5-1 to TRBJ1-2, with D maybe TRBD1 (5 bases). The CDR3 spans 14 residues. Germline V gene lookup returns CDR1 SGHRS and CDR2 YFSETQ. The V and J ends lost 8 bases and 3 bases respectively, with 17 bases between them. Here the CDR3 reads CASTLEGEDYGYTF. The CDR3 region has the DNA TGCGCCAGTACCCTTGAAGGGGAAGACTATGGCTACACCTTC.

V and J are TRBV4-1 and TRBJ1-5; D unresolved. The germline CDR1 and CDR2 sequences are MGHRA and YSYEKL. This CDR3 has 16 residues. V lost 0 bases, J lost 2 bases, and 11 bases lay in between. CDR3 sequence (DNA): TGCGCCAGCAGCCAAGAAGGAGCAGGCGGCAATCAGCCCCAGCATTTT. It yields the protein CASSQEGAGGNQPQHF.

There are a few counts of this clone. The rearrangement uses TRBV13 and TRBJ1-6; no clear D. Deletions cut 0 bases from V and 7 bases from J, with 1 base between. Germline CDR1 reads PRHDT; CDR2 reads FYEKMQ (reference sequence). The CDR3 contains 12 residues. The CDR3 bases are TGTGCCAGCAGCTTAGGAAATTCACCCCTCCACTTT. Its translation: CASSLGNSPLHF.

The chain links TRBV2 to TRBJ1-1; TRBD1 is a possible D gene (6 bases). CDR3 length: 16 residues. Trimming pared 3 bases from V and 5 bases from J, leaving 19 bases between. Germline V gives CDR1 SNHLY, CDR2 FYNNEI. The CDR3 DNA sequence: TGTGCCAGCAGTGAGGTCGAAGGGGGGAAGTATACTGAAGCTTTCTTT. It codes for CASSEVEGGKYTEAFF.

Written as DNA, the CDR3 is TGTGCCAGCAGCCCTGACAGTAACGAGCAGTACTTC. Amino acids: CASSPDSNEQYF. This chain uses TRBV6-6 with TRBJ2-7, with D tentatively TRBD1 (5 bases). V shed 6 bases and J shed 5 bases, with 11 bases lying between them. The CDR3 has 12 amino acids. Germline V gene lookup returns CDR1 MNHNY and CDR2 SVGAGI (reference sequence).

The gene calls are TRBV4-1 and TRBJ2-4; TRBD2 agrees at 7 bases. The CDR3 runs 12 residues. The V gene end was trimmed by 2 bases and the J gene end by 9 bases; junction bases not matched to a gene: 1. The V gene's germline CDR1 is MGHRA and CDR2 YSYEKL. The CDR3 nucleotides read TGCGCCAGCAGCCAAAGCGGGGTCATTCAGTACTTC. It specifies CASSQSGVIQYF.

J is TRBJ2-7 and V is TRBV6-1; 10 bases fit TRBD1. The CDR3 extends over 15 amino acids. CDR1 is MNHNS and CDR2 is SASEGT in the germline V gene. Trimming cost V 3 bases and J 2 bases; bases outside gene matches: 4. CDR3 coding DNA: TGTGCCAGCAGTGAGTGGGACAGGGGTCCCTACGAGCAGTACTTC. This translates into CASSEWDRGPYEQYF.

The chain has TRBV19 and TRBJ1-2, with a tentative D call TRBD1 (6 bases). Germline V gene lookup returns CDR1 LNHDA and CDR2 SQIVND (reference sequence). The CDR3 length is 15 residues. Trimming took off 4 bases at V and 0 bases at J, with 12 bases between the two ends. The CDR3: CASSRTAQANYGYTF. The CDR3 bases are TGTGCCAGTAGTAGGACAGCTCAAGCTAACTATGGCTACACCTTC.

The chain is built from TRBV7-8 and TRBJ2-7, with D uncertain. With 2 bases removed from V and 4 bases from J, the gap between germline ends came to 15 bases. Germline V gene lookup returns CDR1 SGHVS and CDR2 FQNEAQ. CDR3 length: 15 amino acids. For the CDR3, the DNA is TGTGCCAGCAGCTTAACTCACTTCCTGAGGTACGAGCAGTACTTC. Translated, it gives CASSLTHFLRYEQYF.

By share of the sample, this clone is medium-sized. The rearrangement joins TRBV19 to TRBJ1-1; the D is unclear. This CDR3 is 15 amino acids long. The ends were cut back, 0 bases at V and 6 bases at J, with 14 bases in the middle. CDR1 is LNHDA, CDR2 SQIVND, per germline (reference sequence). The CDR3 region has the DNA TGTGCCAGTAGTATAGATCTAGGGAGGTGGGCTGAAGCTTTCTTT. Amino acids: CASSIDLGRWAEAFF.

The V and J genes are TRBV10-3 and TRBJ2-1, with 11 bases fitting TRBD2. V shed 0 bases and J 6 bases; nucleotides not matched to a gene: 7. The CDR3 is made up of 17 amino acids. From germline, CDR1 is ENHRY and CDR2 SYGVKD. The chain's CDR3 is CAISESIAGLAANEQFF. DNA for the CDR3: TGTGCCATCAGTGAGTCGATAGCGGGACTAGCGGCCAATGAGCAGTTCTTC.

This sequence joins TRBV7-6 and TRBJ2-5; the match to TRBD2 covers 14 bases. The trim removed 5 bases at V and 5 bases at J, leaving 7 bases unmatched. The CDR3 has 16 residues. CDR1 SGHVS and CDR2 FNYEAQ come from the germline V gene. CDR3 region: CASSPGTSGSVETQYF. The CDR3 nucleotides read TGTGCCAGCAGCCCAGGGACTAGCGGGAGTGTGGAGACCCAGTACTTC.

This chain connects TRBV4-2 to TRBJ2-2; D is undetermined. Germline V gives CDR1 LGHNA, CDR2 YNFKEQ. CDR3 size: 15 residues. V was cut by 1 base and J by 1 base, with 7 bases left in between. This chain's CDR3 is CASSQVGENTGELFF. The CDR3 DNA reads TGTGCCAGCAGCCAAGTTGGAGAGAACACCGGGGAGCTGTTTTTT.

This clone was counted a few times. The CDR3 DNA is TGTGCCAGCAGCACTACAATTGGGGGCGCTGAAGCTTTCTTT. This sequence encodes CASSTTIGGAEAFF. The chain employs TRBV7-9 and TRBJ1-1, with a possible D match to TRBD1 (6 bases). This CDR3 spans 14 amino acids. Deletions cut 5 bases from V and 6 bases from J, with 16 bases between. Germline V CDR1 and CDR2: SEHNR, FQNEAQ (reference sequence). Full variable domain (outside the CDR3, taken from reference TRBV7-9 and TRBJ1-1): DTGVSQNPRHKITKRGQNVTFRCDPISEHNRLYWYRQTLGQGPEFLTYFQNEAQLEKSRLLSDRFSAERPKGSFSTLEIQRTEQGDSAMYLCASSTTIGGAEAFFGQGTRLTVV.